This TCR beta chain was captured by sequencing in a study of T cells in Graves' hyperthyroidism and ophthalmopathy. V was clipped by 2 bases and J by 5 bases; unmatched bases: 4. The CDR3 has 15 residues. The V gene's germline CDR1 is SEHNR and CDR2 FQNEAQ (reference sequence). Diagnosis of hyperthyroidism was new in patients aged 18 to 65, and its duration was under 2 months. This clonotype was seen at least ten times. Its antigen is still unknown. Findings of the study overall: Most clonotypes expanded in the thyroid (above 0.001) were also present in blood. A model built on 13 V-J features separated ophthalmopathy from stable hyperthyroidism.

Amplification of TCR beta CDR3 regions used RNA as the template. An initial round of RT-PCR targeting the TCR CDR3 relied on the HTBI primer set. TCRdb fed the multiplex PCR reads into MiXCR, producing one record per CDR3 protein. The sample has over 150,000 distinct CDR3 sequences; about a sixth are singletons. Sequenced input: blood. This TCR was sampled from a woman aged 45-65 years with Graves' hyperthyroidism. V is TRBV7-9 and J is TRBJ2-5; TRBD1 aligns across 11 bases. The CDR3 coding sequence is TGTGCCAGCAGCTTATCGGGACAGGGGGATGAGACCCAGTACTTC. Its protein product is CASSLSGQGDETQYF.